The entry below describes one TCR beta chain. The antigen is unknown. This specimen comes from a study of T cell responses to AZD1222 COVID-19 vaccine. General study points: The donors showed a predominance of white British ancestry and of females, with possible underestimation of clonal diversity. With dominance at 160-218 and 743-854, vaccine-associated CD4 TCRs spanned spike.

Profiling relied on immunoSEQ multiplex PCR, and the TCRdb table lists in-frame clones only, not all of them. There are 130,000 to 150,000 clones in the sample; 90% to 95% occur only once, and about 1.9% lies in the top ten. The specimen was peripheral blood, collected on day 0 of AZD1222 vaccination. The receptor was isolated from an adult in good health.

The CDR3 protein is CASSRDKYYGYTF. Here the CDR3 DNA reads TGTGCCAGCAGTCGTGACAAGTACTATGGCTACACCTTC. V gene TRBV12-3 or TRBV12-4 combines with J gene TRBJ1-2; D gene ambiguous. The CDR3 has 13 residues. V shed 5 bases and J shed 3 bases, with 10 bases lying between them.